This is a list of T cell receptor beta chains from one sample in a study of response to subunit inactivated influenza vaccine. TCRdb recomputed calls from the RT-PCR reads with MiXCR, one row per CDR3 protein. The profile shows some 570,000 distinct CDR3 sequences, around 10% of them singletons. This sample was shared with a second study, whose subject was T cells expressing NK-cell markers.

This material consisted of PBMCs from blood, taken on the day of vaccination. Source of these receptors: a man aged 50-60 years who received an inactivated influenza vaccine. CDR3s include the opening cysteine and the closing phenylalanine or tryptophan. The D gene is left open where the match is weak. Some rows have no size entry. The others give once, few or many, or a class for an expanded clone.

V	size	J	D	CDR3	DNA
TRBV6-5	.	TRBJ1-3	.	CASSYGAGPPGGNTIYF	TGTGCCAGCAGTTACGGGGCAGGCCCTCCGGGTGGAAACACCATATATTTT
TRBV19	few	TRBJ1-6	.	CASKGPRDAALHF	TGTGCCAGTAAGGGGCCAAGGGATGCGGCCCTCCACTTT
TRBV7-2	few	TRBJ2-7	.	CASSVRESSYEQYF	TGTGCCAGCAGCGTCCGGGAGAGCTCCTACGAGCAGTACTTC
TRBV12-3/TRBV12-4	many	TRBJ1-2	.	CASSFRILAARSGGYTF	TGTGCCAGCAGTTTCAGGATACTGGCAGCCCGGTCGGGTGGCTACACCTTC
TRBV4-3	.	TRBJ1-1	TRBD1	CASSHGTGTGQNTEAFF	TGCGCCAGCAGCCACGGAACGGGGACAGGACAAAACACTGAAGCTTTCTTT
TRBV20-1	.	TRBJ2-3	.	CSARDGSDTQYF	TGCAGTGCTAGAGATGGGTCAGATACGCAGTATTTT
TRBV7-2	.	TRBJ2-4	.	CASSQSLILAKNIQYF	TGTGCCAGCAGTCAAAGCCTGATTCTAGCCAAAAACATTCAGTACTTC
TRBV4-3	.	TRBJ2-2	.	CASSSQGPPNTGELFF	TGCGCCAGCAGCTCACAGGGACCACCGAACACCGGGGAGCTGTTTTTT
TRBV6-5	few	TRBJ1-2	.	CASSYVAGNYGYTF	TGTGCCAGCAGTTACGTAGCAGGGAACTATGGCTACACCTTC
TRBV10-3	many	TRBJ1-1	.	CAISGRVENTEAFF	TGTGCCATCAGTGGCAGGGTTGAGAACACTGAAGCTTTCTTT
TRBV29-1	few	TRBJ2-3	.	CSVVAGTNTQYF	TGCAGCGTTGTTGCGGGGACGAATACGCAGTATTTT
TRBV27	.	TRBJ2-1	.	CASRTGVRGFNEQFF	TGTGCCAGCAGGACCGGGGTTCGGGGATTTAATGAGCAGTTCTTC
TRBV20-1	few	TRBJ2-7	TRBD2	CSAREGLAAYEQYF	TGCAGTGCTAGGGAAGGACTAGCGGCCTACGAGCAGTACTTC
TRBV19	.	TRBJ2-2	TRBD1	CASRNRGNTGELFF	TGTGCCAGTAGGAACAGGGGGAACACCGGGGAGCTGTTTTTT
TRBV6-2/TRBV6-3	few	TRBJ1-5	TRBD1	CASSSSGTGGARSNQPQHF	TGTGCCAGCAGTTCCTCCGGGACAGGGGGTGCGAGGAGCAATCAGCCCCAGCATTTT
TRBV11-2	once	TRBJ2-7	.	CASSLGQAVGEQYF	TGTGCCAGCAGCTTAGGGCAGGCCGTTGGCGAGCAGTACTTC
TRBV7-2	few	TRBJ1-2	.	CASSSAGASYGYTF	TGTGCCAGCAGCTCCGCAGGGGCCAGCTATGGCTACACCTTC
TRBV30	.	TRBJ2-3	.	CAGRDLGSGRTDTQYF	TGTGCCGGAAGGGACTTAGGCAGCGGCCGCACAGATACGCAGTATTTT
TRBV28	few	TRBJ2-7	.	CASSFIGTATYEQYF	TGTGCCAGCAGTTTCATCGGGACGGCTACCTACGAGCAGTACTTC
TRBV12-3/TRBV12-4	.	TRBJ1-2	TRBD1	CASSPGGGGYGYTF	TGTGCCAGCAGTCCAGGGGGAGGGGGCTATGGCTACACCTTC
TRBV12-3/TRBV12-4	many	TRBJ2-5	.	CASSFLGVLQETQYF	TGTGCCAGCAGTTTTCTGGGGGTCCTCCAAGAGACCCAGTACTTC
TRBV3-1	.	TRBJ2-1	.	CASSFEVSLSYNEQFF	TGTGCCAGCAGCTTTGAGGTATCCTTGTCCTACAATGAGCAGTTCTTC
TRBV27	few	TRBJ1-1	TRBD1	CASRQGVYTEAFF	TGTGCCAGCAGACAGGGGGTTTACACTGAAGCTTTCTTT
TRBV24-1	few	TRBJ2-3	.	CATRGGGDTQYF	TGTGCCACCCGAGGGGGTGGAGATACGCAGTATTTT
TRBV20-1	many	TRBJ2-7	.	CSARDHAGSEWEQYF	TGCAGTGCTAGAGATCACGCGGGGTCGGAGTGGGAGCAGTACTTC
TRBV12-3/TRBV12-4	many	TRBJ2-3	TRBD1	CASSFSVQGATDTQYF	TGTGCCAGCAGTTTTTCAGTGCAGGGGGCAACAGATACGCAGTATTTT
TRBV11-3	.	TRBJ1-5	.	CASSPESGINQPQHF	TGTGCCAGCAGCCCCGAAAGTGGGATCAATCAGCCCCAGCATTTT
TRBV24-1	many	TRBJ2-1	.	CATSEGVLYNEQFF	TGTGCCACCAGTGAGGGCGTCCTCTACAATGAGCAGTTCTTC
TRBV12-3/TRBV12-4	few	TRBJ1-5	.	CASSLSGIQPQHF	TGTGCCAGCAGTTTATCAGGGATACAGCCCCAGCATTTT
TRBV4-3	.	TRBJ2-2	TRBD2	CASSQAGLAGLPGELFF	TGCGCCAGCAGCCAAGCAGGACTAGCGGGACTGCCGGGGGAGCTGTTTTTT
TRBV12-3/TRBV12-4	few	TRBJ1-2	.	CASSQPPNYGYTF	TGTGCCAGCAGTCAACCTCCTAACTATGGCTACACCTTC
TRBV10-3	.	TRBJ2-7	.	CAISGTSYEQYF	TGTGCCATCAGTGGGACCTCCTACGAGCAGTACTTC
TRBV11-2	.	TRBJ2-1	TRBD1	CASSPDRGTGEQFF	TGTGCCAGCAGTCCGGACAGGGGAACGGGTGAGCAGTTCTTC
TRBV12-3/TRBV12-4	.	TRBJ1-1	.	CASSFFGGVAFF	TGTGCCAGCAGTTTCTTTGGGGGTGTAGCTTTCTTT
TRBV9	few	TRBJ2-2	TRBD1	CASSHARDREDTGELFF	TGTGCCAGCAGCCATGCTCGGGACAGGGAAGACACCGGGGAGCTGTTTTTT
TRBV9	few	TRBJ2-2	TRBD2	CASSVGLAGATGELFF	TGTGCCAGCAGCGTCGGACTAGCGGGAGCAACCGGGGAGCTGTTTTTT
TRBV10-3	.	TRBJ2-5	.	CAISDRILQETQYF	TGTGCCATCAGTGACCGAATACTCCAAGAGACCCAGTACTTC
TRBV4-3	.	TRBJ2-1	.	CASSQHGRAEQFF	TGCGCCAGCAGCCAACACGGCCGCGCGGAGCAGTTCTTC
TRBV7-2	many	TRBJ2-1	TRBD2	CASSSGLAGGPEQFF	TGTGCCAGCAGCTCGGGACTAGCGGGGGGGCCTGAGCAGTTCTTC
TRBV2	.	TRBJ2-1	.	CASSEGSFFGPYNEQFF	TGTGCCAGCAGTGAAGGATCCTTCTTTGGACCCTACAATGAGCAGTTCTTC
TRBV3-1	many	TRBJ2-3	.	CASSFQTGDTQYF	TGTGCCAGCAGCTTTCAGACAGGAGATACGCAGTATTTT
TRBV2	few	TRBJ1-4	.	CASRTGVLNEKLFF	TGTGCCAGCAGGACGGGGGTCCTGAATGAAAAACTGTTTTTT
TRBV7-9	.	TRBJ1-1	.	CASSPWTTNTEAFF	TGTGCCAGCAGCCCGTGGACAACGAACACTGAAGCTTTCTTT
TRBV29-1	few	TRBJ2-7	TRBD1	CSVTGVHEQYF	TGCAGCGTAACAGGGGTCCACGAGCAGTACTTC
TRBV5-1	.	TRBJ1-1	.	CASSRTTGGTWRENTEAFF	TGCGCCAGCAGCCGTACGACAGGAGGGACGTGGCGAGAGAACACTGAAGCTTTCTTT
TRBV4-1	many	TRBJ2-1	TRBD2	CASSQGGLAGGHNEQFF	TGCGCCAGCAGCCAAGGGGGACTAGCGGGGGGACACAATGAGCAGTTCTTC
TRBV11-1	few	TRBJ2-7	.	CASSTGGIPIKDEQYF	TGTGCCAGCAGCACTGGAGGGATCCCCATAAAGGACGAGCAGTACTTC
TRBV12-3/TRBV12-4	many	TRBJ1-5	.	CASSLALGRNQPQHF	TGTGCCAGCAGTTTAGCGTTGGGGCGAAATCAGCCCCAGCATTTT
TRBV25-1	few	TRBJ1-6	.	CASSEWRTDSPLHF	TGTGCCAGCAGTGAATGGCGCACTGATTCACCCCTCCACTTT
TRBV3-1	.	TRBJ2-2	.	CASSQSGVSAGELFF	TGTGCCAGCAGCCAATCCGGAGTTTCGGCCGGGGAGCTGTTTTTT
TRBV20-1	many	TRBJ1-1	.	CSAPDTFEAFF	TGCAGTGCCCCGGACACATTTGAAGCTTTCTTT
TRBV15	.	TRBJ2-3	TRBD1	CATSAPDRAADTQYF	TGTGCCACCAGCGCCCCGGACAGGGCGGCAGATACGCAGTATTTT
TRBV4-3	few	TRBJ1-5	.	CASSQETGSNQPQHF	TGCGCCAGCAGCCAAGAGACAGGCAGCAATCAGCCCCAGCATTTT
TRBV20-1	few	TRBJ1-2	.	CSASLRQVYGYTF	TGCAGTGCTAGTCTCCGGCAGGTTTATGGCTACACCTTC
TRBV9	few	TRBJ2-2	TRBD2	CASSSSGSVTGELFF	TGTGCCAGCAGCAGTAGCGGGAGTGTCACCGGGGAGCTGTTTTTT
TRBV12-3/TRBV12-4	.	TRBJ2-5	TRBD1	CASSLGYGQGGTQYF	TGTGCCAGCAGTTTAGGATATGGACAGGGGGGGACCCAGTACTTC